This T cell receptor (beta chain) stems from a study of tumor-infiltrating lymphocytes in localized non-small cell lung cancer. Findings of the study overall: TCR sequencing covered a subset of patients with enough tissue. TCRbeta sequencing showed higher T cell infiltration in tumors than uninvolved lung.

Sequenced by immunoSEQ multiplex PCR; TCRdb stores in-frame clones only, minus some. The table has about 16,000 clones, less than 85% seen once. CDR3 length: 14 residues. CDR1 and CDR2 from the germline V gene are GTSNPN and SVGIG (reference sequence). Deletions cut 0 bases from V and 2 bases from J, with 8 bases between. Note on this clone: No antigen is known for it. At the DNA level, this CDR3 is encoded by other sequences in the same sample as well.

The clonotype was recovered from a human donor with non-small cell lung cancer. The material sequenced was lung tumor tissue. This sequence joins TRBV30 and TRBJ1-5; D is unclear. CDR3 sequence (DNA): TGTGCCTGGAGTGTACTAGGGCGCAATCAGCCCCAGCATTTT. Its protein product is CAWSVLGRNQPQHF. Combining the CDR3 with reference TRBV30 and TRBJ1-5 gives the whole variable domain SQTIHQWPATLVQPVGSPLSLECTVEGTSNPNLYWYRQAAGRGLQLLFYSVGIGQISSEVPQNLSASRPQDRQFILSSKKLLLSDSGFYLCAWSVLGRNQPQHFGDGTRLSIL.